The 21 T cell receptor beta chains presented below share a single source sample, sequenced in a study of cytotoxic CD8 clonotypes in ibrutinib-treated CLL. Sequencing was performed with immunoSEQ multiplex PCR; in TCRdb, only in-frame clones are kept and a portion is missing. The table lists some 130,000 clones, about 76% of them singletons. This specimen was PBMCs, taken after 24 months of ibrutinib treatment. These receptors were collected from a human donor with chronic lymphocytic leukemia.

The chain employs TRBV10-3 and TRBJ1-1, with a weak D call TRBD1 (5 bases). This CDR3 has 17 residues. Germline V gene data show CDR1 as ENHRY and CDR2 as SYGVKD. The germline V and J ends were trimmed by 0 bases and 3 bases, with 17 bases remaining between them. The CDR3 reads CAISESRGRLLDTEAFF. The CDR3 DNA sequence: TGTGCCATCAGTGAGTCGAGGGGACGGTTGCTGGACACTGAAGCTTTCTTT.

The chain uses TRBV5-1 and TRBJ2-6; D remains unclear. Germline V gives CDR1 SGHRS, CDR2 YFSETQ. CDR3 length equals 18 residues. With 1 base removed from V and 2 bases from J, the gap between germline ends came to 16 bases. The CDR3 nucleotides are TGCGCCAGCAGCTTGTTCACGCAAACCCCCACTGGGGCCAACGTCCTGACTTTC. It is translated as CASSLFTQTPTGANVLTF.

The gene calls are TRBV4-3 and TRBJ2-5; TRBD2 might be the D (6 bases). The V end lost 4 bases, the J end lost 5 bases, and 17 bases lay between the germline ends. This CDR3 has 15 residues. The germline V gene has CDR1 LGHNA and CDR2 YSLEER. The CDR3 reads CASSRRGTAAETQYF. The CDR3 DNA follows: TGCGCCAGCAGCCGCCGGGGGACGGCCGCGGAGACCCAGTACTTC.

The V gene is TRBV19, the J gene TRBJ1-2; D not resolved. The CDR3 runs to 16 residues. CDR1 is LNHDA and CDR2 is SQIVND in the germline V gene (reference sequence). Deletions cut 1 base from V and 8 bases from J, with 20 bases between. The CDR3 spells CASSIGPFGRASGYTF. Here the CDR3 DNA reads TGTGCCAGTAGTATAGGCCCTTTCGGGCGGGCTAGCGGCTACACCTTC.

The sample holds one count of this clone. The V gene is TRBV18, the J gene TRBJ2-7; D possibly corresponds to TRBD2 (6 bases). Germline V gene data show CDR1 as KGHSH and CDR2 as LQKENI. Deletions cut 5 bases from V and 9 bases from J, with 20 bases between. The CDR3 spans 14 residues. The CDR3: CASSTELGGVGQYF. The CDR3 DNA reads TGTGCCAGCTCAACGGAGCTTGGCGGGGTGGGGCAGTACTTC.

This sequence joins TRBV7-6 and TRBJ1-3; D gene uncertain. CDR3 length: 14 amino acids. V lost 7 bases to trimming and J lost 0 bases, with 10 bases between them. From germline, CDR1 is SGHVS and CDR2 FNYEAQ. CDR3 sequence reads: CASTSRPSGNTIYF. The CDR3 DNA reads TGTGCCAGCACATCCAGGCCCTCTGGAAACACCATATATTTT.

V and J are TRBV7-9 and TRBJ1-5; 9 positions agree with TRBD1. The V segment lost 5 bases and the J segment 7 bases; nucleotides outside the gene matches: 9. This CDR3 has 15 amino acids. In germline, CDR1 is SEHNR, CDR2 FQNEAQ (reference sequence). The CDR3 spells CASSPGGQGAQPQHF. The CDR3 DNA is TGTGCCAGCAGCCCTGGGGGACAGGGTGCCCAGCCCCAGCATTTT.

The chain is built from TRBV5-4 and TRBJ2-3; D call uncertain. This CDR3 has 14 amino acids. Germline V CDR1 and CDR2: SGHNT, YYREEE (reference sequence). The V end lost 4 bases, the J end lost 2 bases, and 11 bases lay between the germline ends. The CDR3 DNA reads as TGTGCCAGCAGCCTGCCCAGCAACACAGATACGCAGTATTTT. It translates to CASSLPSNTDTQYF.

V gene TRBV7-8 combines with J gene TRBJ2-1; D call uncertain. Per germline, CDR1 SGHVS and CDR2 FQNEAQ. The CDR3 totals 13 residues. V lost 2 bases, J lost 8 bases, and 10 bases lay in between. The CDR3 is CASSLSGFDEQFF. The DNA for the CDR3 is TGTGCCAGCAGCTTAAGTGGGTTCGATGAGCAGTTCTTC.

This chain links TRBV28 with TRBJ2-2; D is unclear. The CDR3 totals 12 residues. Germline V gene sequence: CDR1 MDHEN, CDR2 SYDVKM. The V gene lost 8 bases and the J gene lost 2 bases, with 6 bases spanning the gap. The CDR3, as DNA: TGTGCCAGCGGACCTAACACCGGGGAGCTGTTTTTT. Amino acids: CASGPNTGELFF.

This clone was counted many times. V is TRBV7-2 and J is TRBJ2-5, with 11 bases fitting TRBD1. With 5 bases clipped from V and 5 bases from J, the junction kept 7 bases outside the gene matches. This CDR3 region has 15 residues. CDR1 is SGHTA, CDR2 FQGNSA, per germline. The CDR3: CASSRWTGGEETQYF. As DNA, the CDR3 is TGTGCCAGCAGCCGCTGGACAGGGGGCGAGGAGACCCAGTACTTC.

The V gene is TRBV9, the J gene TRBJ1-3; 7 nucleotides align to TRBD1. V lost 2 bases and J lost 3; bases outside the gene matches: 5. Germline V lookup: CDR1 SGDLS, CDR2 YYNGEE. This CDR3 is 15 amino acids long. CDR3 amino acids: CASSVAGGYGNTIYF. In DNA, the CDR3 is TGTGCCAGCAGCGTGGCAGGGGGGTATGGAAACACCATATATTTT. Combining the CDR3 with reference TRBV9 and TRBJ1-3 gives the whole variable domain DSGVTQTPKHLITATGQRVTLRCSPRSGDLSVYWYQQSLDQGLQFLIQYYNGEERAKGNILERFSAQQFPDLHSELNLSSLELGDSALYFCASSVAGGYGNTIYFGEGSWLTVV.

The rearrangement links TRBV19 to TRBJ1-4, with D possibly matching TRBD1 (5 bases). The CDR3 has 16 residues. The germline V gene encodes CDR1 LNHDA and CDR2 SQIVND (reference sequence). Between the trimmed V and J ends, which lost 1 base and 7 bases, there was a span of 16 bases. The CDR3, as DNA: TGTGCCAGTAGTATAGGGGGCCCGGGCCGGGGTGAAAAACTGTTTTTT. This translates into CASSIGGPGRGEKLFF.

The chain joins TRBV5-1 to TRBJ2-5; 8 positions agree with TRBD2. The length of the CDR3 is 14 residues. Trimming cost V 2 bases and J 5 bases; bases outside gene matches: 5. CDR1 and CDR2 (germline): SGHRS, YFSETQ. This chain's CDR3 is CASSFGSGEETQYF. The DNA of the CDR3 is TGCGCCAGCAGCTTTGGTAGCGGGGAGGAGACCCAGTACTTC.

CDR3 nucleotide sequence: TGCGCCAGCAGCTTAACGGCGGGGGGCCCAGATACGCAGTATTTT. Translating gives CASSLTAGGPDTQYF. This chain links TRBV5-1 with TRBJ2-3; TRBD2 agrees at 8 bases. The CDR3 extends over 15 amino acids. The germline gives CDR1 SGHRS, CDR2 YFSETQ. Trimming at V came to 2 bases and at J to 4 bases, leaving 6 bases not matched to a gene.

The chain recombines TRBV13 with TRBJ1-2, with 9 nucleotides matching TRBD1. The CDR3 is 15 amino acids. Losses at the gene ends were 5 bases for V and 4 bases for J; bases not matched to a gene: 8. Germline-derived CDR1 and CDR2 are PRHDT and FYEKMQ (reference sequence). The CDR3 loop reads CASSPWDRVSYGYTF. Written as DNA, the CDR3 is TGTGCCAGCAGCCCCTGGGACAGGGTTTCCTATGGCTACACCTTC.

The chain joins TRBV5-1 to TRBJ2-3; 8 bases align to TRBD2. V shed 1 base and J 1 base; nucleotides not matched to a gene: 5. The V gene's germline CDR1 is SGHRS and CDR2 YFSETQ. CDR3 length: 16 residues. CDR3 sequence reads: CASSLFPAGGTDTQYF. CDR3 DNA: TGCGCCAGCAGCTTGTTCCCAGCGGGAGGCACAGATACGCAGTATTTT.

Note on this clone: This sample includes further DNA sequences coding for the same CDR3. The CDR3 coding sequence is TGTGCCATCAGTCGGGAGGGGGGGTACGAGCAGTACTTC. Amino acid sequence: CAISREGGYEQYF. The J gene is TRBJ2-7, the V gene TRBV10-3, with 8 nucleotides matching TRBD2. Unmatched junction bases numbered 4, after V lost 5 bases and J lost 4 bases. Germline V gene data show CDR1 as ENHRY and CDR2 as SYGVKD. CDR3 length equals 13 residues.

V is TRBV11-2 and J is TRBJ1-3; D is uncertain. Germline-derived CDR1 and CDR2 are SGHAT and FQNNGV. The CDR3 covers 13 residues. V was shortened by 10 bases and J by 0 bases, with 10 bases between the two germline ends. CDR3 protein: CATRPSSGNTIYF. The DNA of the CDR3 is TGTGCCACTCGACCGAGCTCTGGAAACACCATATATTTT.

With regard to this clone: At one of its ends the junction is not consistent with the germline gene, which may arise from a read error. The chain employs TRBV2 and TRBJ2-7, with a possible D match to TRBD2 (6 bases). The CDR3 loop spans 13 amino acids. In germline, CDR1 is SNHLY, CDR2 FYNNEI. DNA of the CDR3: TGTGCCAGCGGAAAAGGGACGGGGGACGAACAGTACTTC. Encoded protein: CASGKGTGDEQYF.

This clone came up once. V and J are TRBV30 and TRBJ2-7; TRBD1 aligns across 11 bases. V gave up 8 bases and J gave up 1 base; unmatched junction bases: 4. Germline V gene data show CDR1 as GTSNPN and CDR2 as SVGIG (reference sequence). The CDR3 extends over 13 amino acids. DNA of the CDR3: TGTGCCCCAGGGACAGGGGGTTCCTACGAGCAGTACTTC. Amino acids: CAPGTGGSYEQYF. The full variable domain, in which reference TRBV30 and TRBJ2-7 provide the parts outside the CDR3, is SQTIHQWPATLVQPVGSPLSLECTVEGTSNPNLYWYRQAAGRGLQLLFYSVGIGQISSEVPQNLSASRPQDRQFILSSKKLLLSDSGFYLCAPGTGGSYEQYFGPGTRLTVT.